This is a list of T cell receptor beta chains from one sample in a study of T cell responses to AZD1222 COVID-19 vaccine. Some clones are missing from TCRdb's copy, which holds only in-frame ones; the method was immunoSEQ multiplex PCR. The sample lists some 120,000 clones; approximately 85% were seen once. This specimen consisted of peripheral blood, obtained on day 0 of AZD1222 vaccination. The origin of the receptors is an adult in good health. Each CDR3 is given without its conserved first and last residue.

CDR3aa	v_gene	j_gene
ASRQSRMNTEAF	TRBV6-5	TRBJ1-1
ASSQLQGAEASYGYT	TRBV18	TRBJ1-2
ATSVGVDQPQH	TRBV24-1	TRBJ1-5
AWSDGTGGGYGYT	TRBV30	TRBJ1-2
ASSSSGAPETRELF	TRBV7-9	TRBJ2-2
SVAGRTSGNTIY	TRBV29-1	TRBJ1-3
ASSQGLGTKDTQY	TRBV4-3	TRBJ2-3
ASSYKAGMQY	TRBV6-2/TRBV6-3	TRBJ2-7
ASSEMYSDTQY	TRBV6-1	TRBJ2-3
ASSLEGRGPRGYT	TRBV11-2	TRBJ1-2
ASRDGRINEKLF	TRBV19	TRBJ1-4
ASSLVYRGLSTDTQY	TRBV5-6	TRBJ2-3
ASSKPGQRTDTQY	TRBV19	TRBJ2-3
ASSYTTESSGNTIY	TRBV6-6	TRBJ1-3